This record concerns one T cell receptor beta chain sequence. This clonotype has just one count. Its antigen remains unidentified. No qualities accompany the bases; no much larger clone lies one base away. One read alone lends weak support. From its cysteine to its phenylalanine, the CDR3 spans 13 amino acids. Just CDR3 DNA is preserved here, 39 bases in frame from base 1. Cut back by 4 bases and 6 bases, the V and J ends lie 11 bases apart. CDR1 and CDR2 are drawn from the germline V gene: SGHAT, FQNNGV. The data are from a study of T cell repertoires in cytomegalovirus infection (dated 2019 in TCRdb). About the study as a whole: Peptide stimulations targeted recently identified HLA-C-restricted CMV epitopes, whose presentation resists viral immunomodulation, together with well-studied HLA-B-restricted epitopes. Donor HLA type was relevant to the analysis, as public TCR beta signatures indicated carriage of CMV infection together with the matching HLA type. Overall study outcomes, separate from this receptor: In both this cohort and an independent cohort of over 350 donors, the cumulative frequency of public TCR beta family members distinguished carriers of CMV infection plus the relevant HLA type. The ex vivo response was dominated by HLA-C-restricted CMV-specific TCR beta clonotypes, which also provided the single most frequent clonotype in two of eight donors.

TCRdb lists the instrument as Illumina HiSeq 1500. TCRdb cleaned the public reads at Q25 with fastp, built clones with MiXCR and kept in-frame beta chains. Duplicate CDR3 protein sequences are folded into a single record with the most common DNA and genes. This sample has 550,000 to 850,000 distinct CDR3 sequences in its table, and 30% to 40% of those were observed once. Of the sample, around a sixth is held by the ten largest clones. Interpreted using the paper, the treatment or condition label stands for: in vitro stimulation with specific CMV peptide epitopes to enrich CMV-specific T cells. This receptor was obtained from a human donor in good health (CMV status not recorded). Some clones in this sample may be carry-over from other donors' samples. The rearrangement joined TRBV11-2 to TRBJ2-3, with an unclear D gene assignment. Sequenced here: cultured PBMCs, sampled from culture after CMV antigen stimulation. Here the CDR3 is given as CASSYRLGDTQYF. The nucleotide sequence reads as follows: TGTGCCAGCAGCTACCGCTTAGGGGATACGCAGTATTTT.